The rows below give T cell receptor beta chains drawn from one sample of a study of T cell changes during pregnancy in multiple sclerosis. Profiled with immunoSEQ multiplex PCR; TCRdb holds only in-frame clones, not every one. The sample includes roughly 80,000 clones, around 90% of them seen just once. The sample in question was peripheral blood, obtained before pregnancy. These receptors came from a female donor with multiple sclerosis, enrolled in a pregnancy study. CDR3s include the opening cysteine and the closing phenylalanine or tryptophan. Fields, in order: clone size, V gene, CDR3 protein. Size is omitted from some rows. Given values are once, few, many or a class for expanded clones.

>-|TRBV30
CAWARTGGNYEQYF
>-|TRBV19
CASRRGSLQGAGELFF
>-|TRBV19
CASSRSSGPYEQYF
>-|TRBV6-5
CASSYGTSGGNEQFF
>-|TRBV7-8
CASSLAGTGDQPQHF
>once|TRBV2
CASRGGRTISNQPQHF
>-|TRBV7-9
CASSSGGVPLF
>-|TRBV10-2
CASRWRGSYTYSNQPQHF
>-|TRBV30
CAFQQGLSYNEQFF
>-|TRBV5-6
CASSFSRGNQPQHF
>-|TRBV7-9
CASSFGGDYGYTF
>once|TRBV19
CASSMGTGYSNQPQHF
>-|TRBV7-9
CASSLAERGNTDTQYF
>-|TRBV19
CASRPGQASSLYGYTF
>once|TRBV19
CASSIPGLAGEETQYF
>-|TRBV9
CASSVRDTSGETQYF
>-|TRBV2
CASSARQGEVDTQYF
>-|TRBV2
CASPSRGIHNEQFF
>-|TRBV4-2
CASSQAGEQYF
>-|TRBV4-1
CASSLQGAEGYTF
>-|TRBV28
CASSPSRGTRDTIYF
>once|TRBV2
CASSDAAWREEAFF
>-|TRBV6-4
CASSDGGGADTQYF
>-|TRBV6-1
CASGRGSSGNTIYF
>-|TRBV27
CASRTTTGLAETDTQYF
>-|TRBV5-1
CASSFSPSTGSETQYF
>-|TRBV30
CAWATGGNQPQHF
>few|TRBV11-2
CASSVDFNQPQHF
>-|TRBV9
CASSAGSGGYTF
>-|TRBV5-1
CASSLAQGLDGYTF
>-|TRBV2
CASQGARDTEAFF
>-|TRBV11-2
CASSPPASLAYGYTF
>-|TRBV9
CASSSNAGQGEETQYF
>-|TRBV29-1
CSVVILEVSNQPQHF
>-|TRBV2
CASKGNSGGAVDTQYF
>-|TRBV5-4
CASSPPPGTGEGEKLFF
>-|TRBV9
CASSDGQGSETQYF
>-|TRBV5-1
CASSRGRAGNTIYF
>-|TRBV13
CASSPLQGTVYEQYF
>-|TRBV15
CATSRDATNEKLFF
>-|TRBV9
CASSASQGYEQYF
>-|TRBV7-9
CASSFVSYEQYF
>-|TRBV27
CASSSSLYNEQFF